This T cell receptor beta chain was recovered during a study of T cell responses to AZD1222 COVID-19 vaccine. Whole-study results and caveats: Spike-spanning, vaccine-associated CD4 TCRs were dominant at 160-218 and 743-854. Spike-specific TCR repertoires showed rising breadth and depth after two AZD1222 doses. Epitopes outside B.1.351 and B.1.1.7 mutated regions reportedly drew nearly half of spike TCRs. Repertoires were collected only later (after the peak T cell response had occurred).

This CDR3 region has 16 residues. V shed 0 bases and J 6 bases; nucleotides not matched to a gene: 6. Per germline, CDR1 MNHEY and CDR2 SMNVEV (reference sequence). Generated by immunoSEQ multiplex PCR, the TCRdb table keeps only in-frame clones and is missing some. This repertoire shows roughly 180,000 clones, about nine tenths found once; its top ten account for approximately 2.5%. As for this clone: Antigen unknown.

This TCR came from an adult in good health. This sample comprised peripheral blood, obtained on day 0 of MenACWY control vaccination. The chain carries TRBV27 and TRBJ2-1, with 9 nucleotides matching TRBD2. The CDR3 DNA follows: TGTGCCAGCAGTTTATCTGCGGGAGGGCCTTTCAATGAGCAGTTCTTC. It translates to CASSLSAGGPFNEQFF.